This TCR beta chain was captured in a study of blood T cell repertoires in COVID-19. Study at large: Samples representing acute and convalescent COVID-19 were sourced from the United States, Italy and Spain.

This CDR3 comprises 15 residues. V gave up 0 bases and J gave up 2 bases; unmatched junction bases: 4. The germline CDR1 and CDR2 sequences are SGHRS and YFSETQ. Assay: immunoSEQ multiplex PCR; the TCRdb copy retains only in-frame clones and omits some. The sample includes under 200,000 clones, more than 75% of them seen just once. The sequence came from a man aged 40-50 years with acute COVID-19. Sample: PBMCs or T cells enriched from blood (not recorded which). The V call is TRBV5-1, the J call TRBJ1-1; 7 nucleotides align to TRBD1. The CDR3 spells CASSLAGTENTEAFF. CDR3 in DNA: TGCGCCAGCAGCTTGGCCGGGACAGAAAACACTGAAGCTTTCTTT.